Below, 28 T cell receptor beta chains from the same sample are listed, as sequenced in a study of cytotoxic CD8 clonotypes in ibrutinib-treated CLL (dated by TCRdb to the early 2020s). The sample's time point label is to be understood as: roughly 25 months on ibrutinib. The library was made by the immunoSEQ multiplex PCR assay. Here the immuneACCESS table is served through TCRdb, limited to in-frame sequences with V and J called. Missing clones are a known gap in these copies; in checked studies unresolved V genes cover under half, and the rest lacks a known reason. The sample table holds fewer than 30,000 clones, of which about 75% were seen once. Together, the top ten hold around 30% of the sample. This specimen consisted of PBMCs, obtained after 24 months of ibrutinib treatment. The source is a human donor with chronic lymphocytic leukemia.

This clone was recorded a few times. CDR3 sequence: CASSLGRRTVISGANVLTF. CDR3 bases: TGTGCCAGCAGCTTAGGGCGTAGGACGGTGATCTCTGGGGCCAACGTCCTGACTTTC. The chain carries TRBV7-9 and TRBJ2-6; D ambiguous. This CDR3 contains 19 residues. The germline V and J ends were trimmed by 1 base and 0 bases, with 16 bases remaining between them. Germline lookup yields CDR1 SEHNR and CDR2 FQNEAQ (reference sequence).

A few counts support this clone. This rearrangement joins TRBV10-3 to TRBJ1-2, with TRBD1 identical over 11 bases. The trim removed 6 bases at V and 6 bases at J, leaving 9 bases unmatched. Germline CDR1 reads ENHRY; CDR2 reads SYGVKD. The CDR3 has 15 residues. The CDR3 nucleotides are TGTGCCATCAGCTCCCCGGGACAGGGGGAAAATGGCTACACCTTC. Its protein product is CAISSPGQGENGYTF.

V is TRBV19 and J is TRBJ1-2; D gene unclear. The V gene's germline CDR1 is LNHDA and CDR2 SQIVND (reference sequence). V was cut by 5 bases and J by 4 bases, with 14 bases left in between. The CDR3 covers 14 residues. The DNA for the CDR3 is TGTGCCAGTAGTGGCCTACAGAGTTCCTATGGCTACACCTTC. It specifies CASSGLQSSYGYTF. Variable domain in full (rest from reference TRBV19 and TRBJ1-2): DGGITQSPKYLFRKEGQNVTLSCEQNLNHDAMYWYRQDPGQGLRLIYYSQIVNDFQKGDIAEGYSVSREKKESFPLTVTSAQKNPTAFYLCASSGLQSSYGYTFGSGTRLTVV.

The V and J genes are TRBV10-3 and TRBJ1-3; the D is unclear. This CDR3 region has 14 residues. Between the trimmed V and J ends, which lost 6 bases and 0 bases, there was a span of 9 bases. The germline V gene has CDR1 ENHRY and CDR2 SYGVKD. The CDR3 region has the DNA TGTGCCATCAGGGCAGGAAACTCTGGAAACACCATATATTTT. Encoded protein: CAIRAGNSGNTIYF.

The chain joins TRBV29-1 to TRBJ1-1; the match to TRBD1 covers 9 bases. The germline V gene has CDR1 SQVTM and CDR2 ANQGSEA. V lost 7 bases and J lost 5; bases outside the gene matches: 8. The CDR3 has 13 amino acids. CDR3 protein: CSGQGQGGTEAFF. In nucleotides, the CDR3 is TGCAGCGGGCAGGGACAGGGTGGTACTGAAGCTTTCTTT.

The rearrangement uses TRBV7-9 and TRBJ2-2; 8 bases fit TRBD1. V gave up 5 bases and J gave up 5 bases; unmatched junction bases: 13. The CDR3 has 17 amino acids. CDR1 SEHNR and CDR2 FQNEAQ come from the germline V gene (reference sequence). The CDR3 is CASSPHRGQGATGELFF. The CDR3 DNA sequence: TGTGCCAGCAGCCCCCACCGTGGGCAGGGGGCTACCGGGGAGCTGTTTTTT.

CDR3 nucleotides: TGTGCCAGCAGCTTACACCACAGGGTGGATGAAAAACTGTTTTTT. Translating gives CASSLHHRVDEKLFF. The V and J genes are TRBV11-2 and TRBJ1-4, with D possibly being TRBD1 (6 bases). Trimming pared 2 bases from V and 6 bases from J, leaving 13 bases between. CDR1 is SGHAT, CDR2 FQNNGV, per germline. The CDR3 sequence is 15 residues long.

The gene calls are TRBV4-1 and TRBJ2-7, with TRBD2 matching 8 bases. In germline, CDR1 is MGHRA, CDR2 YSYEKL. The length of the CDR3 is 15 residues. V dropped 0 bases and J dropped 3; count of bases not matched to a gene: 4. The CDR3 here is CASSQDGTRYYEQYF. The CDR3, as DNA: TGCGCCAGCAGCCAAGACGGGACTAGATACTACGAGCAGTACTTC.

The V call is TRBV7-6, the J call TRBJ2-1; D might be TRBD2 (5 bases). The V end lost 4 bases, the J end lost 7 bases, and 14 bases lay between the germline ends. This CDR3 contains 14 residues. Germline V gene lookup returns CDR1 SGHVS and CDR2 FNYEAQ. Here the CDR3 DNA reads TGTGCCAGCAGCTCCCCGGACGGGGTTAATGAGCAGTTCTTC. This gives the protein CASSSPDGVNEQFF. The full variable domain, completed using reference TRBV7-6 and TRBJ2-1, is GAGVSQSPRYKVTKRGQDVALRCDPISGHVSLYWYRQALGQGPEFLTYFNYEAQQDKSGLPNDRFSAERPEGSISTLTIQRTEQRDSAMYRCASSSPDGVNEQFFGPGTRLTVL.

The chain joins TRBV18 to TRBJ1-1; D remains ambiguous. Germline V gene sequence: CDR1 KGHSH, CDR2 LQKENI. The CDR3 is 13 amino acids. V dropped 3 bases and J dropped 6 bases, with 11 bases sitting between them. The CDR3 region is CASSPSPRPEAFF. The CDR3 DNA reads TGTGCCAGCTCACCTTCCCCCAGACCTGAAGCTTTCTTT.

The rearrangement links TRBV5-6 to TRBJ1-2; 9 nucleotides match TRBD1. V shed 4 bases and J 5 bases; nucleotides not matched to a gene: 3. The CDR3 contains 13 residues. Germline-derived CDR1 and CDR2 are SGHDT and YYEEEE. The CDR3 DNA follows: TGTGCCAGCAGCATGGGACAGGGTTATGGCTACACCTTC. This translates into CASSMGQGYGYTF.

The V gene is TRBV5-4, the J gene TRBJ1-2, with 8 nucleotides matching TRBD1. The CDR3 length is 13 residues. V lost 4 bases and J lost 4; bases outside the gene matches: 3. Germline CDR1 and CDR2: SGHNT and YYREEE (reference sequence). CDR3 nucleotide sequence: TGTGCCAGCAGCGAGGACAGGGCCTATGGCTACACCTTC. This encodes CASSEDRAYGYTF.

This rearrangement joins TRBV18 to TRBJ2-3; 8 positions agree with TRBD1. Trimming took 6 bases from V and 5 from J; bases not matched to a gene: 13. The germline CDR1 and CDR2 sequences are KGHSH and LQKENI. This CDR3 is built from 16 residues. This CDR3 is CASSRVGTGPEDTQYF. For the CDR3, the DNA is TGTGCCAGCTCCCGAGTTGGGACAGGCCCTGAAGATACGCAGTATTTT.

This rearrangement joins TRBV27 to TRBJ2-1, with a tentative D call TRBD2 (7 bases). CDR1 and CDR2 (germline): MNHEY, SMNVEV (reference sequence). V lost 3 bases and J 5 bases, leaving 11 bases between the germline ends. The CDR3 totals 14 residues. The CDR3 region is CASSFAGAHNEQFF. Here the CDR3 DNA reads TGTGCCAGCAGTTTCGCGGGGGCCCACAATGAGCAGTTCTTC.

V is TRBV7-9 and J is TRBJ1-1; TRBD1 matches at 9 bases. V dropped 6 bases and J dropped 4; count of bases not matched to a gene: 6. The CDR3 length is 14 residues. Germline V gene sequence: CDR1 SEHNR, CDR2 FQNEAQ (reference sequence). CDR3: CASRLNRGPTEAFF. The CDR3 bases are TGTGCCAGCAGATTGAACAGGGGGCCCACTGAAGCTTTCTTT.

The V call is TRBV7-2, the J call TRBJ1-5, with D maybe TRBD1 (5 bases). The V end lost 5 bases, the J end lost 3 bases, and 14 bases lay between the germline ends. The CDR3 has 15 amino acids. The germline gives CDR1 SGHTA, CDR2 FQGNSA. The DNA for the CDR3 is TGTGCCAGCAGCCCCCCCGGGACCCTCAATCAGCCCCAGCATTTT. Amino acid sequence: CASSPPGTLNQPQHF.

This clone was seen once. Mismatch with germline at one junction end may stem from a read error. The chain carries TRBV11-2 and TRBJ1-1, with D uncertain. This CDR3 contains 12 residues. Germline-derived CDR1 and CDR2 are SGHAT and FQNNGV. The chain's CDR3 is CASSLSYSVVSF. CDR3 coding DNA: TGTGCCAGCAGCTTATCGTATTCAGTGGTGAGCTTT.

This clone has more than one count but fewer than ten. This sequence joins TRBV10-2 and TRBJ1-4; TRBD1 is a possible D gene (6 bases). The CDR3 runs 14 residues. The germline V gene encodes CDR1 WSHSY and CDR2 SAAADI. V was cut by 5 bases and J by 5 bases, with 12 bases left in between. DNA of the CDR3: TGCGCCAGCAGTAGACAGGCATTGAATGAAAAACTGTTTTTT. It translates to CASSRQALNEKLFF.

The genes are TRBV19 and TRBJ1-5; tentative D call: TRBD1 (5 bases). V gave up 6 bases and J gave up 0 bases, with 12 bases separating them. The CDR3 has 15 residues. Germline V gene data show CDR1 as LNHDA and CDR2 as SQIVND (reference sequence). The CDR3: CASSGGGGSNQPQHF. In DNA form, the CDR3 reads TGTGCCAGTAGCGGCGGGGGAGGTAGCAATCAGCCCCAGCATTTT.

The gene calls are TRBV11-3 and TRBJ2-1, with 8 nucleotides matching TRBD1. J lost 0 bases, V lost 5 bases, and 3 bases had no gene match. Germline CDR1 is SGHNT and CDR2 is YENEEA. The CDR3 loop spans 15 amino acids. As DNA, the CDR3 is TGTGCCAGCAGCCGGACAGGGTTCTCCTACAATGAGCAGTTCTTC. Translated, it gives CASSRTGFSYNEQFF.

The V and J genes are TRBV5-1 and TRBJ2-1; tentatively, D is TRBD1 (6 bases). Germline loops: CDR1 SGHRS, CDR2 YFSETQ. The length of the CDR3 is 13 residues. The V end lost 3 bases, the J end lost 7 bases, and 11 bases lay between the germline ends. The CDR3 coding sequence is TGCGCCAGCAGCTCCTGGGGGCGGAATGAGCAGTTCTTC. It is translated as CASSSWGRNEQFF.

The rearrangement links TRBV25-1 to TRBJ2-5; D not resolved. From germline, CDR1 is MGHDK and CDR2 SYGVNS. V was trimmed by 2 bases and J by 5 bases, leaving 3 bases between them. The CDR3 loop spans 11 amino acids. The CDR3 DNA reads TGTGCCAGCAGTGAAGGGGAGACCCAGTACTTC. It yields the protein CASSEGETQYF.

The J gene is TRBJ2-2, the V gene TRBV5-1; D remains ambiguous. The CDR3 covers 15 residues. Between the trimmed V and J ends, which lost 4 bases and 2 bases, there was a span of 12 bases. Germline assignment: CDR1 SGHRS and CDR2 YFSETQ. Here the CDR3 reads CASSRLDGNTGELFF. CDR3 nucleotide sequence: TGCGCCAGCAGCCGGTTGGACGGAAACACCGGGGAGCTGTTTTTT.

There are many counts of this clone. The chain links TRBV18 to TRBJ1-5; tentative D call: TRBD1 (5 bases). The V end lost 3 bases, the J end lost 3 bases, and 12 bases lay between the germline ends. CDR3 size: 15 residues. Per the germline V gene, CDR1 is KGHSH and CDR2 is LQKENI. This CDR3 is CASSPVQALNQPQHF. In nucleotides, the CDR3 is TGTGCCAGCTCACCGGTACAGGCGCTCAATCAGCCCCAGCATTTT.

The chain couples TRBV11-2 to TRBJ2-5; 9 nucleotides align to TRBD1. V lost 5 bases, J lost 4 bases, and 11 bases stayed unmatched. CDR3 size: 16 residues. Germline values: CDR1 SGHAT, CDR2 FQNNGV. CDR3 protein: CASSRGPQGASETQYF. The CDR3 DNA sequence: TGTGCCAGCAGCCGCGGCCCACAGGGGGCTTCAGAGACCCAGTACTTC.

This clone appeared a single time. J is TRBJ1-2 and V is TRBV5-1; TRBD1 matches 8 bases. Germline V gene data show CDR1 as SGHRS and CDR2 as YFSETQ. The CDR3 extends over 15 amino acids. V was clipped by 7 bases and J by 6 bases; unmatched bases: 14. CDR3 nucleotides: TGCGCCAGCGGCACCCGGACAGGGTGGGAAGATGGCTACACCTTC. Translation: CASGTRTGWEDGYTF.

This chain joins TRBV7-6 and TRBJ1-5, with D perhaps TRBD1 (5 bases). Trimming removed 5 bases at V and 3 bases at J, with 14 bases between. Germline values: CDR1 SGHVS, CDR2 FNYEAQ. CDR3 length: 15 residues. The CDR3 DNA reads TGTGCCAGCAGCACTGACACAGGAATCAATCAGCCCCAGCATTTT. Amino acids: CASSTDTGINQPQHF.

The V and J genes are TRBV27 and TRBJ1-2, with D perhaps TRBD1 (6 bases). The V end lost 2 bases, the J end lost 4 bases, and 14 bases lay between the germline ends. The germline V gene has CDR1 MNHEY and CDR2 SMNVEV (reference sequence). The CDR3 runs 15 residues. CDR3 DNA: TGTGCCAGCAGTTTAGGCGCAGGGGAGGGCTATGGCTACACCTTC. Protein product: CASSLGAGEGYGYTF.